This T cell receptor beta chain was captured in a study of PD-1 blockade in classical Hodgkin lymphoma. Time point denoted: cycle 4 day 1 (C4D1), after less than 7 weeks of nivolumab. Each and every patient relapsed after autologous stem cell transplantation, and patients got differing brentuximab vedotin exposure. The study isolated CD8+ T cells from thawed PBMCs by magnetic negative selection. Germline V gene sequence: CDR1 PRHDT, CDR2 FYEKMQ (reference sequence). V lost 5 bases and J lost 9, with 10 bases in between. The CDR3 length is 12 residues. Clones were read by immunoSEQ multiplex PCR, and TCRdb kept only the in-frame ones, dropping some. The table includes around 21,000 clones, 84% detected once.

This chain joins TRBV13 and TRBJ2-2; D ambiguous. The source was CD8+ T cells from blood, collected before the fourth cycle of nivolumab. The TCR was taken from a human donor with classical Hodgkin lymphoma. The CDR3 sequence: CASSLTNRELFF. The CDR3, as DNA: TGTGCCAGCAGCCTCACTAACCGGGAGCTGTTTTTT.